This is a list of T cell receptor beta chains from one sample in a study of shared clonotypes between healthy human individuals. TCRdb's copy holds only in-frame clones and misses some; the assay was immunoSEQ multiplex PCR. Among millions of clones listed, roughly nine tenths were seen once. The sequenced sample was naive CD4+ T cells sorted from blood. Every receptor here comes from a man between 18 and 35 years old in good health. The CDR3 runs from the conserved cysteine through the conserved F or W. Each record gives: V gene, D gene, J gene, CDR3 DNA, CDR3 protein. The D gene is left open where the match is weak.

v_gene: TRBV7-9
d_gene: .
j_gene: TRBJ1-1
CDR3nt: TGTGCCAGCAGCCCTTACTCCGGGACTGAAGCTTTCTTT
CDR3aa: CASSPYSGTEAFF

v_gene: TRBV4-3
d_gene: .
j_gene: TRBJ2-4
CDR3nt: TGCGCCAGCAGCCAAGACCTTGGGGGGATTAAGCTAGCCAAAAACATTCAGTACTTC
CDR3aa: CASSQDLGGIKLAKNIQYF

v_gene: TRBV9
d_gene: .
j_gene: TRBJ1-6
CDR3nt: TGTGCCAGCAGCGGCCCAAGTTCACCCCTCCACTTT
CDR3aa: CASSGPSSPLHF

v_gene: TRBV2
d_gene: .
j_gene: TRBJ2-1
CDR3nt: TGTGCCAGCAGTGTTGCAGGGGCAGGGGTCTACAATGAGCAGTTCTTC
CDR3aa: CASSVAGAGVYNEQFF

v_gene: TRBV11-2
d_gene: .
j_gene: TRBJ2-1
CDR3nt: TGTGCCAGCAGCTTAGGTAGAGGGAAAGGGAACAATGAGCAGTTCTTC
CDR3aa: CASSLGRGKGNNEQFF

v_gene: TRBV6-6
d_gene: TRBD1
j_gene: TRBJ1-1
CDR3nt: TGTGCCACGGGACAGTCGAACACTGAAGCTTTCTTT
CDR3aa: CATGQSNTEAFF

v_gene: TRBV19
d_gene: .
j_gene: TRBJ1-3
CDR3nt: TGTGCCAGTAGTATATCGCCGACAGGCCTTTACTCTGGAAACACCATATATTTT
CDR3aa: CASSISPTGLYSGNTIYF

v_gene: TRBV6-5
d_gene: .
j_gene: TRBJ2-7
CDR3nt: TGTGCCAGCAGTTACTCTTACAGGGCCATTTACGAGCAGTACTTC
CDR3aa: CASSYSYRAIYEQYF

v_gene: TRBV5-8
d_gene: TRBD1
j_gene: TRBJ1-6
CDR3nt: TGTGCCAGCAGCTCGAACAGGGGATCACCCCTCCACTTT
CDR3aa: CASSSNRGSPLHF

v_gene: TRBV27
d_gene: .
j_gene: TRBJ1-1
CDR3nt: TGTGCCAGCAGTTCGTCGACAGAATCAGGAGCTTTCTTT
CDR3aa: CASSSSTESGAFF

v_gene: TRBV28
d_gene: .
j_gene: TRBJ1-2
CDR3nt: TGTGCCAGCAGTTTTCAACCAGGTAGCATTTTGGGAGGTGGCTACACCTTC
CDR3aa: CASSFQPGSILGGGYTF

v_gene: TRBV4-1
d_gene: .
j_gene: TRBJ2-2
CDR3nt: TGCGCCAGCAGCCAAGCGGCGGGGCAAGGCGGGGAGCTGTTTTTT
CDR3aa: CASSQAAGQGGELFF

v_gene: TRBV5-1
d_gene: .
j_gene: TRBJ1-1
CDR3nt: TGCGCCAGCATGCCACAGGGAGGGAACACTGAAGCTTTCTTT
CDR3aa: CASMPQGGNTEAFF

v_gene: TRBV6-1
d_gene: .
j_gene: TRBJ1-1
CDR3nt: TGTGCCAGCAGTGATGTGGGGAACGTTCTGAACACTGAAGCTTTCTTT
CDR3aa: CASSDVGNVLNTEAFF

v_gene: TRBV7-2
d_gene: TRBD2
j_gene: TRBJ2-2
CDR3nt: TGTGCCAGCAGCTTGGGAACTAGCGGGTCCGGCGGGGAGCTGTTTTTT
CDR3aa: CASSLGTSGSGGELFF

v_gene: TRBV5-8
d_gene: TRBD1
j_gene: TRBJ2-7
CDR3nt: TGTGCCAGCAGCTGGTCGGGACAGGGGTTTAACGAGCAGTACTTC
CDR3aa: CASSWSGQGFNEQYF

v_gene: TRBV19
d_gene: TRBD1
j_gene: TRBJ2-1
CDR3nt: TGTGCCAGTAGTATAGAGAGGCAGGGGGCGAATGAGCAGTTCTTC
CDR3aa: CASSIERQGANEQFF